This T cell receptor (beta chain) came from a study of T cells in localized non-small cell lung cancer. Study-level results: Exceeding tumor, uninvolved adjacent lung had the highest T cell clonality. Patients showing higher blood T cell density tended to see longer overall survival. Detection in adjacent lung was observed for a median around 55 of the top 100 tumor clones. Only one tumor region went through sequencing, so heterogeneity may still be there.

Profiled with immunoSEQ multiplex PCR; TCRdb holds only in-frame clones, not every one. The repertoire includes about 31,000 clones, over 75% of them detected once, and 4% to 4.5% sits in the top ten. Turning to this clone: What it binds is unknown.

The CDR3 has 13 residues. CDR1 SNHLY and CDR2 FYNNEI come from the germline V gene. The germline V and J ends were trimmed by 3 bases and 6 bases, with 10 bases remaining between them. The sequence was obtained from a woman between 40 and 69 years old with stage III lung adenocarcinoma. Sequences were derived from peripheral blood mononuclear cells, sampled before any cancer treatment. The rearrangement uses TRBV2 and TRBJ2-3; D is ambiguous. The CDR3 sequence: CASSDPWVDTQYF. The CDR3 region has the DNA TGTGCCAGCAGTGACCCCTGGGTGGATACGCAGTATTTT.